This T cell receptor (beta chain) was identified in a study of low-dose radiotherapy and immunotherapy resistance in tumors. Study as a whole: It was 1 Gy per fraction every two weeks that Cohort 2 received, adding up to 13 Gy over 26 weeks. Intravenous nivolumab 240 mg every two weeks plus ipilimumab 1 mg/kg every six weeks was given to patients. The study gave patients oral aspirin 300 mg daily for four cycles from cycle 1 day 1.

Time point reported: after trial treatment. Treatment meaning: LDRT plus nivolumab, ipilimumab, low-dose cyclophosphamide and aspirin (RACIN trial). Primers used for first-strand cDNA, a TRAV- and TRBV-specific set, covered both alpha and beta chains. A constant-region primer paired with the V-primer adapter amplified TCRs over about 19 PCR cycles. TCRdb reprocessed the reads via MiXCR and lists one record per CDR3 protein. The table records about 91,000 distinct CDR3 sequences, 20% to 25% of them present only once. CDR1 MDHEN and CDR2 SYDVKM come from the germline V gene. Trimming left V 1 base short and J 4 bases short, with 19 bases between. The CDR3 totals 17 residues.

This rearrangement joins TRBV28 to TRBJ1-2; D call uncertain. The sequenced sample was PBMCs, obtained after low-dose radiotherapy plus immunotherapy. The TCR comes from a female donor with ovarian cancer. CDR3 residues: CASSLSPPGAIPYGYTF. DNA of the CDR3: TGTGCCAGCAGTTTATCGCCCCCAGGTGCCATCCCCTATGGCTACACCTTC.